The 31 T cell receptor beta chains presented below share a single source sample, sequenced in a study of beta chain features in type 1 diabetes. Study observations and caveats: For Type 1 diabetes patients, all four CD4+ subsets carried TCRB CDR3s that were moderately but significantly shorter.

Their target antigens are unknown. The entirety of the isolated RNA underwent reverse transcription, so expressed TCRB transcripts were sequenced. Here immunoSEQ multiplex PCR was the method, and the copy in TCRdb shows in-frame clones only, minus some. The data contain 640,000 or so clones, about an eighth of them singletons. Sequencing was carried out using naive CD4+ T cells from blood. These receptor sequences come from a man between 18 and 35 years old with type 1 diabetes.

This clone was detected a few times. The V and J genes are TRBV7-6 and TRBJ2-3, with 9 bases matching TRBD1. The CDR3 has 16 residues. The germline V gene encodes CDR1 SGHVS and CDR2 FNYEAQ. J lost 0 bases, V lost 0 bases, and 1 base had no gene match. CDR3 DNA: TGTGCCAGCAGCTTAGCTGGACAGGGGAGCACAGATACGCAGTATTTT. Translated, it gives CASSLAGQGSTDTQYF.

This clone was observed a handful of times. J is TRBJ2-7 and V is TRBV10-3, with 7 nucleotides matching TRBD1. The CDR3 length is 15 residues. CDR1 ENHRY and CDR2 SYGVKD come from the germline V gene. The V and J ends lost 2 bases and 6 bases, in that order; junction bases with no gene match: 10. CDR3 loop: CAISEVPGQTFEQYF. CDR3 DNA sequence: TGTGCCATCAGTGAGGTGCCGGGACAGACCTTCGAGCAGTACTTC.

The chain carries TRBV15 and TRBJ2-5; TRBD1 matches 8 bases. The CDR3 is 16 residues long. The germline V gene encodes CDR1 LNHNV and CDR2 YYDKDF (reference sequence). V shed 0 bases and J 7 bases; nucleotides not matched to a gene: 10. DNA for the CDR3: TGTGCCACCAGCAGAGAGACCAGGGGGCGGCTTGGGACCCAGTACTTC. Protein sequence: CATSRETRGRLGTQYF.

This clone has just a few counts. This sample also contains other DNA sequences that code for the same CDR3. V and J are TRBV30 and TRBJ2-7; D gene ambiguous. The CDR3 contains 11 residues. V was cut by 4 bases and J by 1 base, with 5 bases left in between. Germline loops: CDR1 GTSNPN, CDR2 SVGIG (reference sequence). The CDR3 here is CAWTASYEQYF. As DNA, the CDR3 is TGTGCCTGGACAGCTTCCTACGAGCAGTACTTC.

The chain joins TRBV15 to TRBJ1-5; tentative D call: TRBD1 (6 bases). CDR1 and CDR2 from the germline V gene are LNHNV and YYDKDF (reference sequence). The V gene lost 3 bases and the J gene lost 0 bases, with 15 bases spanning the gap. This CDR3 comprises 17 residues. CDR3: CATSSSGTLYSNQPQHF. The CDR3 nucleotides read TGTGCCACCAGCAGCTCCGGGACATTGTATAGCAATCAGCCCCAGCATTTT.

This clone was detected only a few times. The gene calls are TRBV29-1 and TRBJ2-3; the D is unclear. V was clipped by 2 bases and J by 5 bases, with 14 bases between them. Germline CDR1 SQVTM, CDR2 ANQGSEA. This CDR3 has 14 residues. CDR3 sequence: CSVELSNPRDTQYF. The CDR3 DNA reads TGCAGCGTTGAACTCTCTAACCCTAGAGATACGCAGTATTTT.

There are a few counts of this clone. The chain links TRBV5-8 to TRBJ1-5; 8 bases agree with TRBD1. This CDR3 is built from 15 residues. J gave up 2 bases and V 1 base, and 2 bases lay outside the gene matches. Per the germline V gene, CDR1 is SGHTS and CDR2 is YDEGEE. The CDR3 DNA reads TGTGCCAGCAGCTTGTTGGGACAGGGCAATCAGCCCCAGCATTTT. Protein sequence: CASSLLGQGNQPQHF.

This clone has more than one count but fewer than ten. The V and J genes are TRBV18 and TRBJ2-3; 11 bases agree with TRBD2. Per germline, CDR1 KGHSH and CDR2 LQKENI. The CDR3 runs 17 residues. V lost 4 bases, J lost 3 bases, and 9 bases stayed unmatched. DNA of the CDR3: TGTGCCAGCTCACTGATGACCGGGACTAGCGGAACAGATACGCAGTATTTT. Residues: CASSLMTGTSGTDTQYF.

The table lists this clone with a few counts. The chain has TRBV28 and TRBJ1-4, with 8 bases lining up with TRBD1. The CDR3 sequence is 14 residues long. Germline CDR1 is MDHEN and CDR2 is SYDVKM. The junction had 9 bases not matched to a gene; V was cut back by 7 bases and J by 8 bases. The CDR3: CASNPTGVYEKLFF. DNA for the CDR3: TGTGCCAGCAATCCGACAGGGGTTTACGAAAAACTGTTTTTT.

This chain connects TRBV7-9 to TRBJ2-3; no definite D call. CDR1 is SEHNR and CDR2 is FQNEAQ in the germline V gene (reference sequence). The V end was cut by 3 bases, the J end by 6 bases, with 10 bases between. This CDR3 is 13 amino acids long. CDR3 bases: TGTGCCAGCAGCTTTACCGCTGGGGATACGCAGTATTTT. Translation gives CASSFTAGDTQYF.

This clone appeared a few times. This chain joins TRBV30 and TRBJ1-2; no firm D call. This CDR3 contains 13 residues. Per germline, CDR1 GTSNPN and CDR2 SVGIG (reference sequence). The germline V and J ends were trimmed by 0 bases and 7 bases, with 12 bases remaining between them. The CDR3 spells CAWSVAVGSGYTF. CDR3 nucleotide sequence: TGTGCCTGGAGTGTAGCAGTGGGGAGTGGCTACACCTTC.

The chain links TRBV2 to TRBJ1-4; TRBD1 is a possible D gene (5 bases). This CDR3 is 13 amino acids long. The ends were cut back, 4 bases at V and 8 bases at J, with 11 bases in the middle. Germline CDR1 is SNHLY and CDR2 is FYNNEI. CDR3 in amino acids: CASSVTEREKLFF. The CDR3 DNA is TGTGCCAGCAGTGTGACAGAGAGGGAAAAACTGTTTTTT.

This chain joins TRBV4-1 and TRBJ2-5, with TRBD1 as a possible D gene (6 bases). The CDR3 is 14 amino acids. The V gene lost 5 bases and the J gene lost 3 bases, with 13 bases spanning the gap. The germline gives CDR1 MGHRA, CDR2 YSYEKL. CDR3 in amino acids: CASSSQDRKETQYF. The CDR3 region has the DNA TGCGCCAGCAGCTCCCAAGACAGGAAAGAGACCCAGTACTTC.

This clone was seen a few times. This rearrangement joins TRBV25-1 to TRBJ1-4; unclear D gene. The CDR3 spans 14 residues. The germline V gene encodes CDR1 MGHDK and CDR2 SYGVNS. Trimming took off 6 bases at V and 0 bases at J, with 8 bases between the two ends. The CDR3 nucleotides read TGTGCCAGCAGCGGAGCTACAACTAATGAAAAACTGTTTTTT. Residues: CASSGATTNEKLFF.

This clone has more than one count but fewer than ten. The J gene is TRBJ1-2, the V gene TRBV30; D remains ambiguous. Per germline, CDR1 GTSNPN and CDR2 SVGIG (reference sequence). V was cut by 3 bases and J by 1 base, with 18 bases left in between. CDR3 size: 16 residues. In DNA, the CDR3 is TGTGCCTGGAGAACACCCCCCTACATAGTTAACTATGGCTACACCTTC. Its translation is CAWRTPPYIVNYGYTF.

This chain links TRBV7-2 with TRBJ2-7, with 10 bases aligning to TRBD2. The CDR3 covers 18 residues. V was pared by 4 bases and J by 4 bases, with 16 bases of the junction left unmatched. The germline gives CDR1 SGHTA, CDR2 FQGNSA. CDR3 sequence: CASSSQSGSSGGLYEQYF. In DNA form, the CDR3 reads TGTGCCAGCAGCTCCCAATCTGGAAGTAGCGGGGGGCTTTACGAGCAGTACTTC.

This clone was counted between two and nine times. V gene TRBV19 combines with J gene TRBJ1-6; weak D call: TRBD1 (5 bases). The germline V gene has CDR1 LNHDA and CDR2 SQIVND (reference sequence). The CDR3 is 14 amino acids. With 7 bases removed from V and 7 bases from J, the gap between germline ends came to 14 bases. CDR3 coding DNA: TGTGCCAGTACCCTGACAGTCGCCAATTCACCCCTCCACTTT. Amino acid sequence: CASTLTVANSPLHF. The variable domain in full, completed from reference TRBV19 and TRBJ1-6, reads DGGITQSPKYLFRKEGQNVTLSCEQNLNHDAMYWYRQDPGQGLRLIYYSQIVNDFQKGDIAEGYSVSREKKESFPLTVTSAQKNPTAFYLCASTLTVANSPLHFGNGTRLTVT.

This clone appeared a few times. The chain employs TRBV6-1 and TRBJ2-7, with 10 positions matching TRBD2. The germline gives CDR1 MNHNS, CDR2 SASEGT. J lost 0 bases, V lost 7 bases, and 3 bases had no gene match. This CDR3 region has 14 residues. The CDR3 coding sequence is TGTGCCAGCACTACTAGCGGGGTCTCCTACGAGCAGTACTTC. Its translation: CASTTSGVSYEQYF.

This clone was recorded a few times. The CDR3 DNA is TGTGCCAGCAGTGAGTCCGGGACAGGGACCATTCAGCCCCAGCATTTT. It yields the protein CASSESGTGTIQPQHF. This chain uses TRBV25-1 with TRBJ1-5; 9 bases align to TRBD1. The V gene's germline CDR1 is MGHDK and CDR2 SYGVNS. The CDR3 contains 16 residues. Unmatched junction bases numbered 9, after V lost 3 bases and J lost 6 bases.

This clone was counted only a few times. This chain links TRBV6-6 with TRBJ1-1; possible D gene TRBD1, 6 bases. CDR3 length: 16 residues. V lost 0 bases, J lost 1 base, and 12 bases lay in between. Germline CDR1 MNHNY, CDR2 SVGAGI (reference sequence). DNA of the CDR3: TGTGCCAGCAGTTACTCGGGCGGGGGCCGGAACACTGAAGCTTTCTTT. As protein: CASSYSGGGRNTEAFF.

This clone was observed a few times. The rearrangement uses TRBV6-5 and TRBJ1-6, with a tentative D call TRBD1 (5 bases). The CDR3 runs 14 residues. The V and J ends lost 6 bases and 7 bases respectively, with 13 bases between them. Per the germline V gene, CDR1 is MNHEY and CDR2 is SVGAGI. CDR3 in amino acids: CASSSGTGNSPLHF. CDR3 DNA: TGTGCCAGCAGCTCCGGGACGGGGAATTCACCCCTCCACTTT.

This clone appeared a few times. The V gene is TRBV9, the J gene TRBJ2-3; weak D call: TRBD2 (5 bases). This CDR3 has 12 amino acids. The V and J ends lost 4 bases and 6 bases respectively, with 9 bases between them. The germline CDR1 and CDR2 sequences are SGDLS and YYNGEE. In DNA, the CDR3 is TGTGCCAGCAGCCCCGGACTGGATACGCAGTATTTT. Amino acid sequence: CASSPGLDTQYF. The full variable domain, with the rest looked up from reference TRBV9 and TRBJ2-3, is DSGVTQTPKHLITATGQRVTLRCSPRSGDLSVYWYQQSLDQGLQFLIQYYNGEERAKGNILERFSAQQFPDLHSELNLSSLELGDSALYFCASSPGLDTQYFGPGTRLTVL.

The chain carries TRBV19 and TRBJ2-7, with 9 bases fitting TRBD1. Germline trimming cut 3 bases from V and 3 bases from J; bases unmatched to any gene: 6. This CDR3 has 15 amino acids. From germline, CDR1 is LNHDA and CDR2 SQIVND (reference sequence). For the CDR3, the DNA is TGTGCCAGTAGTATTCCCGGACAGGGGAGCTACGAGCAGTACTTC. Encoded protein: CASSIPGQGSYEQYF.

The chain recombines TRBV19 with TRBJ1-1; perhaps TRBD1 as D (6 bases). The CDR3 covers 13 residues. Germline V lookup: CDR1 LNHDA, CDR2 SQIVND (reference sequence). V was pared by 4 bases and J by 6 bases, with 12 bases between. CDR3 sequence reads: CASSTGTLAEAFF. The CDR3 bases are TGTGCCAGTAGTACCGGGACACTGGCTGAAGCTTTCTTT.

The V gene is TRBV10-3, the J gene TRBJ2-3, with D perhaps TRBD2 (5 bases). The CDR3 consists of 12 residues. Germline values: CDR1 ENHRY, CDR2 SYGVKD. V was shortened by 6 bases and J by 6 bases, with 10 bases between the two germline ends. CDR3 protein: CAISILGDTQYF. CDR3 sequence (DNA): TGTGCCATCAGCATACTAGGGGATACGCAGTATTTT.

This clone was counted only a few times. J is TRBJ2-1 and V is TRBV20-1, with D unclear. The CDR3 runs 11 residues. Trimming removed 2 bases from V and 9 bases from J, with 8 bases in between. Germline V gene data show CDR1 as DFQATT and CDR2 as SNEGSKA (reference sequence). Here the CDR3 DNA reads TGCAGTGCTAGACGCTACGGTGAGCAGTTCTTC. It is translated as CSARRYGEQFF.

The CDR3 nucleotides are TGCGCCAGCACATTTGGGCTAGCGGGCGAGACCCAGTACTTC. Protein: CASTFGLAGETQYF. This chain links TRBV5-1 with TRBJ2-5; TRBD2 matches 8 bases. V lost 6 bases, J lost 5 bases, and 9 bases stayed unmatched. This CDR3 comprises 14 residues. Germline V gene sequence: CDR1 SGHRS, CDR2 YFSETQ.

The rearrangement links TRBV2 to TRBJ2-7; 8 bases agree with TRBD1. This CDR3 is built from 15 residues. With 9 bases clipped from V and 5 bases from J, the junction kept 15 bases outside the gene matches. CDR1 is SNHLY, CDR2 FYNNEI, per germline. DNA for the CDR3: TGTGCCAGTCGCCGGACAGGGTGGATCATGGACGAGCAGTACTTC. This codes for CASRRTGWIMDEQYF.

In its sample, this clone was seen a few times. The J gene is TRBJ2-7, the V gene TRBV28; TRBD1 or TRBD2 may be the D gene (5 bases each). Germline V lookup: CDR1 MDHEN, CDR2 SYDVKM. V shed 6 bases and J shed 2 bases, with 17 bases lying between them. The CDR3 totals 15 residues. The CDR3 bases are TGTGCCAGCAGAATCCGTCGGGACGCAGCCTACGAGCAGTACTTC. Its protein is CASRIRRDAAYEQYF.

This clone was seen only a few times. J is TRBJ2-1 and V is TRBV5-1; TRBD1 agrees at 9 bases. V shed 2 bases, J shed 7 bases, and the junction held 7 bases outside the gene matches. The CDR3 is 15 residues long. From germline, CDR1 is SGHRS and CDR2 YFSETQ. CDR3 sequence (DNA): TGCGCCAGCAGCTTCACCGGGACAGGGATTAATGAGCAGTTCTTC. The encoded protein is CASSFTGTGINEQFF.

Only a few counts were recorded for this clone. The rearrangement links TRBV13 to TRBJ1-1; 7 bases fit TRBD1. With 5 bases clipped from V and 0 bases from J, the junction kept 3 bases outside the gene matches. The germline CDR1 and CDR2 sequences are PRHDT and FYEKMQ (reference sequence). The CDR3 loop spans 14 amino acids. CDR3 region: CASSKGQMNTEAFF. CDR3 DNA sequence: TGTGCCAGCAGCAAGGGACAGATGAACACTGAAGCTTTCTTT.